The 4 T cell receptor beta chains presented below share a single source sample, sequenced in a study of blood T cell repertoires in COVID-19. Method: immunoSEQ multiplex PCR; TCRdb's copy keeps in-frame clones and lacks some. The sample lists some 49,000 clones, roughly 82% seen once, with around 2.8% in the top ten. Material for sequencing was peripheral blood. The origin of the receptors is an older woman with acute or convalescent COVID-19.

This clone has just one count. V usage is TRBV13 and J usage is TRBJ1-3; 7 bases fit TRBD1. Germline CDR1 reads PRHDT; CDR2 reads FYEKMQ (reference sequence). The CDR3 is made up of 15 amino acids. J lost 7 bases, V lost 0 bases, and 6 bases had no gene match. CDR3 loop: CASSLGKGRGNTIYF. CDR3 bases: TGTGCCAGCAGCTTAGGCAAGGGCAGGGGGAACACCATATATTTT. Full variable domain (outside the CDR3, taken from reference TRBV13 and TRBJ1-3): AAGVIQSPRHLIKEKRETATLKCYPIPRHDTVYWYQQGPGQDPQFLISFYEKMQSDKGSIPDRFSAQQFSDYHSELNMSSLELGDSALYFCASSLGKGRGNTIYFGEGSWLTVV.

CDR3 loop: CASSSQGFGETQYF. CDR3 sequence (DNA): TGTGCCAGCAGCTCTCAGGGATTCGGGGAGACCCAGTACTTC. The gene calls are TRBV7-9 and TRBJ2-5; maybe TRBD1 (5 bases). The V end was cut by 4 bases, the J end by 5 bases, with 14 bases between. Germline assignment: CDR1 SEHNR and CDR2 FQNEAQ (reference sequence). This CDR3 has 14 residues.

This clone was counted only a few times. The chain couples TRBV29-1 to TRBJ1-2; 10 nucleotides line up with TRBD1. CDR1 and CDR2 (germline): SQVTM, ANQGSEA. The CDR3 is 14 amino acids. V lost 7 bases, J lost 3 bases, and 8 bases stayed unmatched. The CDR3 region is CSAVRGTGDYGYTF. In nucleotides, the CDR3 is TGCAGCGCCGTTAGAGGGACAGGGGACTATGGCTACACCTTC.

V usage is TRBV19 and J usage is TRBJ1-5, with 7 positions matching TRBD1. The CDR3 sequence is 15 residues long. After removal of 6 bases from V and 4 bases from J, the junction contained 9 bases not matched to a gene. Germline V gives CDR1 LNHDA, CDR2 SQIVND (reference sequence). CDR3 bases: TGTGCCAGTAGACCAGACAGGGTTGGAAATCAGCCCCAGCATTTT. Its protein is CASRPDRVGNQPQHF.